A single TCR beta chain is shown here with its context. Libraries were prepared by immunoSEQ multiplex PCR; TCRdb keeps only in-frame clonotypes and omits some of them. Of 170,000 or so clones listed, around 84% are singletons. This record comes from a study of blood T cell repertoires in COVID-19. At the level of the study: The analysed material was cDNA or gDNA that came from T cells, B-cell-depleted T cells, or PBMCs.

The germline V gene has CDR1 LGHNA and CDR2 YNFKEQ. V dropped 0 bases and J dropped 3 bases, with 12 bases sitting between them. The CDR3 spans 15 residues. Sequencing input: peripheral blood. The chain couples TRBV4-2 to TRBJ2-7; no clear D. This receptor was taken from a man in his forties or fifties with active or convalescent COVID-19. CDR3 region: CASSQEWAGLYEQYF. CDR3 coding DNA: TGTGCCAGCAGCCAAGAGTGGGCAGGCCTCTACGAGCAGTACTTC.